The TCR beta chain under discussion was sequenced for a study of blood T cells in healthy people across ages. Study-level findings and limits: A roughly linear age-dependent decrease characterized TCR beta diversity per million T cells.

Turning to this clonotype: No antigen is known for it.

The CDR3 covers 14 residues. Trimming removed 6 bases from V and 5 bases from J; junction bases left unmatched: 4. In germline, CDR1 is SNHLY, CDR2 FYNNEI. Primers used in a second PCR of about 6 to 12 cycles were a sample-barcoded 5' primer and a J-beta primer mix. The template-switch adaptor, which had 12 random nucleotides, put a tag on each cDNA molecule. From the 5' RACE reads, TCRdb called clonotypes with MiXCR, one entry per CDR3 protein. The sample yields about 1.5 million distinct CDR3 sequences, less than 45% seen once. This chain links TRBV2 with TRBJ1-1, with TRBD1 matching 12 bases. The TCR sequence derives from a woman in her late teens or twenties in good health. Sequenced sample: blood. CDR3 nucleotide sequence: TGTGCCAGCAGGGGACAGGGGGCGTGGACTGAAGCTTTCTTT. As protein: CASRGQGAWTEAFF. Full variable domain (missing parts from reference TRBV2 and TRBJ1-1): EPEVTQTPSHQVTQMGQEVILRCVPISNHLYFYWYRQILGQKVEFLVSFYNNEISEKSEIFDDQFSVERPDGSNFTLKIRSTKLEDSAMYFCASRGQGAWTEAFFGQGTRLTVV.